This T cell receptor (beta chain) was identified in a study of Ad26.COV2.S vaccination and SARS-CoV-2 variants. Sample treatment: some 19 received Ad26.COV2.S at low or high dose, single or two shots; about 5 received placebo; per-sample allocation not given. The samples were gathered on day 63 after the first injection of vaccine or placebo. Profiling relied on immunoSEQ multiplex PCR, and the TCRdb table lists in-frame clones only, not all of them. This table holds roughly 320,000 clones, roughly 84% found once. The receptor was derived from a person between 18 and 65 years old who received the Ad26.COV2.S COVID-19 vaccine or a placebo. Material: peripheral blood, obtained in a trial of Ad26.COV2.S vaccine versus placebo.

CDR3 DNA sequence: TGTGCCAGCAAGGAGTCGAACACCGGGGAGCTGTTTTTT. This sequence encodes CASKESNTGELFF. The chain links TRBV6-5 to TRBJ2-2; D is uncertain. There are 13 residues in the CDR3. Germline CDR1 and CDR2: MNHEY and SVGAGI. V lost 7 bases and J 0 bases, leaving 6 bases between the germline ends.